This T cell receptor (beta chain) originates from a study of blood T cells in healthy people across ages. Notes on this clonotype: Its cognate antigen is unknown. This may be a read error, as it is one base from a much larger clone.

General study points: There were more naive CD4+ cells and higher diversity in long-lived donors than in aged donors.

Healthy Caucasian individuals from Russia aged about 6 to 90 were enrolled as donors. Every donor provided roughly 10 milliliters of peripheral blood. The germline V gene has CDR1 MNHEY and CDR2 SMNVEV (reference sequence). Deletions cut 6 bases from V and 6 bases from J, with 12 bases between. This CDR3 has 13 residues. Combining a sample-barcoded 5' primer with a J-beta primer mix, a second PCR ran for 7 to 11 cycles. Every cDNA was tagged by a template-switch adaptor with 12 random nucleotides. TCRdb used MiXCR to reprocess the 5' RACE reads, holding one entry per CDR3 protein. The repertoire holds approximately 850,000 distinct CDR3 sequences, with 55% to 75% as singletons.

The sequencing input was blood. J is TRBJ2-1 and V is TRBV27; unclear D gene. The receptor comes from a man aged 25-45 years in good health. CDR3 in amino acids: CASSGVSCNEQFF. CDR3 DNA: TGTGCCAGCAGCGGAGTGTCGTGCAATGAGCAGTTCTTC.